What follows is one TCR beta chain and its context. The antigen it binds to is not known. No qualities accompany the bases; no much larger clone lies one base away. Donors were healthy HIV-negative adults with no recently reported acute infections or vaccinations. Every donor was a Caucasian adult living in Nashville, Tennessee, USA. CD4+ T cells were enriched by magnetic negative selection; naive cells were then positively selected on CD45RA, and the negative fraction formed the memory subset. After blood collection by leukapheresis, PBMCs were isolated using Ficoll-Histopaque density gradient centrifugation and then cryopreserved in the vapor phase of liquid nitrogen. Purity and quantity of every magnetically sorted T cell population were checked by analytical flow cytometry. Genomic DNA was isolated from each sorted fraction and quantified by UV absorbance on a Nanodrop 2000c. Unmatched junction bases come to 3, with V trimmed by 0 bases and J by 3 bases. According to the germline V gene, CDR1 reads SGDLS and CDR2 reads YYNGEE. Taken from cysteine to phenylalanine, the CDR3 has 17 residues. The read is trimmed to its CDR3 DNA, 51 bases read in frame from base 1.

Using the deep immunoSEQ assay, TCR CDR3 regions were amplified from genomic DNA by multiplex PCR. Genomic DNA extracted from each cell subset was distributed evenly over all wells of several immunoSEQ 96-well plates, and each plate served as one replicate. For sorted subsets, about 200 ng genomic DNA, equal to 30,000 or so T cell genomes, was loaded into each replicate PCR. Purified libraries were measured with a Qubit 3.0 fluorometer, size-checked on a Bioanalyzer 2100, and measured again with the KAPA Library Quantification kit. Every immunoSEQ 96-well plate was sequenced on a dedicated single-read 150-cycle Illumina NextSeq 550 flow cell. As for the original processing: Because the immunoSEQ output included only junctional sequences and no quality scores, the filtering could not be the same as the filtering used for full-length reads. To assign V/J genes and CDR3, sequences were annotated against IMGT germline references using PyIR, a Python wrapper for IgBLAST v1.9. Reads with weak V/J assignments (E-value above 1e-6), missing CDR3, stop codons, out-of-frame junctions, or ambiguous translated residues were removed. V3J clonotypes were defined as sequences sharing an identical inferred V gene, J gene, and CDR3 amino acid sequence. The percentage overlap between two repertoires was calculated by dividing the number of shared unique clonotypes by the size of the smaller repertoire. Richness of each repertoire was evaluated using RTK rarefaction, the Chao1 estimator, and Recon v2.1 estimates of unobserved clonotypes. OLGA was used to compute generation probabilities for all TCRbeta clonotypes that the gDNA method yielded from a handful of donors. What TCRdb holds here is the immuneACCESS table cut down to in-frame rearrangements. Part of the clones is not present; checked against another copy, under half of the missing clones reflect an unresolved V gene, and the others are unexplained. Clone size and the V and J calls come from that table; the DNA yielded D and trimming. The sample table holds fewer than 3 million clones, of which about 90% were seen once. Approximately 0.39% of the sample lies in the top ten.

The sample belongs to a study of shared clonotypes between healthy human individuals (dated by TCRdb to 2018 to 2021). Background for the entire study: The cohort included a few men and a couple of women between 18 and 49 years of age. To estimate repertoire size and how much clonotype sharing occurs between individuals, the study deeply sequenced the blood TCR repertoires of several healthy adults. For each donor, three plates each were used for CD4 naive and CD4 memory, two plates were used for CD8 naive, and one plate was used for CD8 memory. Libraries were prepared and TCR repertoires were sequenced by different laboratories using diverse techniques, in order to increase sequencing depth and limit assay-specific biases. Each donor's leukapheresis produced roughly between roughly 0.9 and 9 billion PBMCs. Summary of the overall study and its limitations: Rarefaction of sorted-subset datasets indicated incomplete sequencing despite the large sequencing depth. Sampling was limited to blood, and TCR repertoires in tissue likely differ from TCR repertoires in blood. Based on pairwise subsampling, the degree of clonotype sharing among donors was expected to be affected by sequencing depth. Naive subsets generally had larger estimated clonotype richness than memory subsets did. Higher generation probabilities were observed for clonotypes shared by all four sorted-subset donors than for non-shared clonotypes. Across several donors, about 4.5% of naive CD4, over 3% of naive CD8, 2% to 2.5% of memory CD4, and approximately 0.4% of memory CD8 clonotypes were shared. The small number of donors limited the genetic and exposure-history diversity represented.

The chain joins TRBV9 to TRBJ2-3, and 14 junction bases match TRBD2. Sequencing was done on a sample of naive CD4+ T cells from PBMCs. Explained via the paper, the cell subset or site label denotes: CD45RA+ positively selected. The sequence was obtained from a young man in good health. Some clones in this sample may be carry-over from other donors' samples. The CDR3 here reads CASSVGRTSGRTDTQYF. At the DNA level, the sequence is TGTGCCAGCAGCGTAGGAAGGACTAGCGGGAGGACAGATACGCAGTATTTT. The variable domain in full, with residues beyond the CDR3 obtained from the reference TRBV9 and TRBJ2-3 genes, is DSGVTQTPKHLITATGQRVTLRCSPRSGDLSVYWYQQSLDQGLQFLIQYYNGEERAKGNILERFSAQQFPDLHSELNLSSLELGDSALYFCASSVGRTSGRTDTQYFGPGTRLTVL.